This T cell receptor beta chain emerged from a study of graft-versus-host responses after intestinal transplantation. Turning to the study itself: Anti-thymocyte globulin induction was given to all recipients, followed by tacrolimus and steroids for roughly 3 years. Overall study results and limits: GvH clones were identified in recipient marrow, with some first appearing in ileum or blood. HvG clone declines early post-transplant were associated with peak circulating GvH levels.

This clone turned up a few times. The antigen remains undetermined. CDR1 SEHNR and CDR2 FQNEAQ come from the germline V gene (reference sequence). The CDR3 has 13 amino acids. Trimming took 5 bases from V and 5 from J; bases not matched to a gene: 2. This table comes from immunoSEQ multiplex PCR, and its TCRdb copy is limited to in-frame clones, with some not included. The data contain just under 100,000 clones, 75% to 95% of them singletons. This chain uses TRBV7-9 with TRBJ1-5, with 8 bases that match TRBD1. The sequences come from PBMCs, collected 450 to 480 days after intestinal transplant. This TCR was sampled from a human patient who received an intestinal transplant, so some T cells may come from the graft donor. This CDR3 is CASSPQGDQPQHF. The DNA for the CDR3 is TGTGCCAGCAGCCCACAGGGGGATCAGCCCCAGCATTTT.